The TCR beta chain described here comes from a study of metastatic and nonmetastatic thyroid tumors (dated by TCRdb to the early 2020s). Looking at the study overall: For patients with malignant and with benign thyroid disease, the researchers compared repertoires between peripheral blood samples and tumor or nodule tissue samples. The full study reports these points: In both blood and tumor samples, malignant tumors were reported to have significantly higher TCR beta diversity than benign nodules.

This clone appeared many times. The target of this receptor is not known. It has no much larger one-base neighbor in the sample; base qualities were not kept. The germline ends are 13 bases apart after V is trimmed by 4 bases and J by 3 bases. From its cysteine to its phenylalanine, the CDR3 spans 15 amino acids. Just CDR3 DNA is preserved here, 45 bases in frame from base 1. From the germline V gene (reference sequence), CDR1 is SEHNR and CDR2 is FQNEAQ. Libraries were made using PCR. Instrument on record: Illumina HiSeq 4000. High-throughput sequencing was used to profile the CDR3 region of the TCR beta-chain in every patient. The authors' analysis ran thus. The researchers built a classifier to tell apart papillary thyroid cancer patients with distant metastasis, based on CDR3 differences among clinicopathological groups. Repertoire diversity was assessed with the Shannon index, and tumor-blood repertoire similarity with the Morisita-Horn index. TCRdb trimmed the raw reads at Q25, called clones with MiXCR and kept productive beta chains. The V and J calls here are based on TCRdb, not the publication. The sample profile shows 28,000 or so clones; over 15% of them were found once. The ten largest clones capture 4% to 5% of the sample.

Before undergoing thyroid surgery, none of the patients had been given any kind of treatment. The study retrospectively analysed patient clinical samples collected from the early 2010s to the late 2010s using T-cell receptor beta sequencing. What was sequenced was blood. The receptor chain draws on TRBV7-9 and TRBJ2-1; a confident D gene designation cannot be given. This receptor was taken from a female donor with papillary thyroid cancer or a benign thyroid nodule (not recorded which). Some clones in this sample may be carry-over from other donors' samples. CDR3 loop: CASSSIDSDYNEQFF. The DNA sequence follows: TGTGCCAGCAGCTCGATAGACTCAGACTACAATGAGCAGTTCTTC.